This TCR beta chain comes out of a study of cytotoxic CD8 clonotypes in ibrutinib-treated CLL. Study-wide context: The cohort had about 11 relapsed/refractory and approximately 15 treatment-naive patients, 17 IGHV unmutated. Among the samples, the mean was about 260,000 productive templates and some 94,000 productive rearrangements.

Generated by immunoSEQ multiplex PCR, the TCRdb table keeps only in-frame clones and is missing some. The data show around 150,000 clones, 81% seen once. For TCR beta libraries, around 1.8 micrograms of genomic DNA were obtained from cryopreserved PBMCs. The CDR3 length is 14 residues. Looked up from germline, CDR1 is LGHNA and CDR2 is YNFKEQ. V dropped 0 bases and J dropped 6 bases, with 11 bases sitting between them. The sample here was PBMCs, taken after 12 months of ibrutinib treatment. The receptor was derived from a human donor with chronic lymphocytic leukemia. The V call is TRBV4-2, the J call TRBJ1-2, with D hard to call. CDR3 DNA sequence: TGTGCCAGCAGCCAAGACAAGGGAGCAGATGGCTACACCTTC. Its protein product is CASSQDKGADGYTF.